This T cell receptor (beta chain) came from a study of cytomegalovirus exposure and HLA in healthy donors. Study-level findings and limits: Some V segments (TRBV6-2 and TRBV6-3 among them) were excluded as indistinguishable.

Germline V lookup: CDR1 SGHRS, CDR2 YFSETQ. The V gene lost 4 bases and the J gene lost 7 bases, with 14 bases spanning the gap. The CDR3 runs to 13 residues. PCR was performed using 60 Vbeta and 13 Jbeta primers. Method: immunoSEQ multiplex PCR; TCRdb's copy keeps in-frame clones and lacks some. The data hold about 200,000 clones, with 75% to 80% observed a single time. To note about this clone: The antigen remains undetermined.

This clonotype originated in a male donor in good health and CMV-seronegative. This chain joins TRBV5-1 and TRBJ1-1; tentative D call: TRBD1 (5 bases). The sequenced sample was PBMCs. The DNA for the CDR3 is TGCGCCAGCAGCCTGGGGCAGGCTCTTGAAGCTTTCTTT. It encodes CASSLGQALEAFF.